This TCR beta chain was retrieved from a study of hypomethylating agent response in myelodysplastic syndrome (dated by TCRdb to the early 2020s). Regarding the complete study: The hypomethylating agent given was azacitidine in 8 of 11 patients and decitabine in 3 of 11 patients. The cohort included several male and 2 female myelodysplastic syndrome patients. On average the patients were about 70 +/- 6 years old, and a diploid cytogenetic profile was seen most often. Complete response or hematologic improvement counted as response, and patients meeting neither criterion were classed as non-responders. TET2 mutation was identified most frequently, being present in about 50% of the 11 patients. Complete response or hematologic improvement was achieved by six patients, and about 5 patients were classified as non-responders.

T-cell subsets were not sorted, so the analysis was performed on bulk bone marrow. Bone marrow from some twelve myelodysplastic syndrome patients, collected before and after hypomethylating agent therapy, underwent immunosequencing of the TCR beta CDR3 regions. For longitudinal repertoire tracking, every patient provided one baseline bone marrow and two to three bone marrows collected at different post-treatment timepoints. Genomic DNA was extracted from whole bone marrow, and quality was checked by TapeStation, NanoDrop OneC and PicoGreen assays. The CDR3, cysteine through phenylalanine, is 14 amino acids long. Only the CDR3 DNA stays, 42 bases, in frame from base 1. Taken from the germline V gene, the CDR1 and CDR2 loops are SGHVS and FQNEAQ. Compared with germline, V lacks 5 bases and J lacks 5 bases; bases without a gene match: 8. About this clone itself: Which antigen it targets is not known. Base qualities were left out, and no much larger clone turns up one base away.

The library was prepared using the immunoSEQ multiplex PCR assay. Each sample was run at survey resolution as two replicates of approximately 200 ng apiece, for a total of around 400 ng of DNA. The hsTCRB kit detected rearranged TCRB sequences in genomic DNA using multiplex PCR primers targeting V and J genes. The first PCR used the QIAGEN Multiplex PCR Kit for around 30 cycles to amplify the CDR3 region. Sample barcodes and Illumina adapters were attached to each replicate during a second PCR lasting 7 to 9 cycles. Pooled libraries were quantified with a QuantStudio 6 and the KAPA library quantification kit. About 15 pM of pooled libraries were sequenced on an Illumina MiSeq with 156-cycle single-end reads and a 15-cycle index read. On the authors' methods: Of more than 150,000 unique clonotypes, less than 2% were flagged by VDJdb annotation as previously reported viral-epitope-specific clonotypes. The immunoSEQ Data Assistant and immunoSEQ Analyzer turned the raw reads into TCRB repertoires that were normalized and annotated. Clonotypes were analyzed with BioAnalyzer and version 0.6.5 of the immunarch R package. Every repertoire was downsampled to the clone count of the smallest repertoire before richness was estimated. Clonotypes were classified as expanded, contracted or novel by Fisher's exact tests, with novel defined as zero frequency before treatment. Significantly changed CDR3 beta sequences were clustered with GLIPH2 at simulation_depth=1000 and kmer_min_depth=3, and CDR3s shorter than five residues were left out. Entries here come from immuneACCESS through TCRdb and include only in-frame sequences with V and J called. Some clones fail to appear in such tables; in the studies checked, an unresolved V gene covers under half of the shortfall, and the cause of the remainder is unknown. The DNA was the basis for D and trimming; V, J and clone size are from that table. The sample has 6,000 to 7,000 clones on record, 80% to 90% of them singletons. Over 20% of the sample rests with the top ten.

Here is what the overall study found, with its caveats: Possible recognition of novel MDS antigens by the shared GLIPH2 clusters was not confirmed, and experimental validation of that possible recognition is needed. Novel clonotypes emerged more often in responders, while non-responders showed more contracted clonotypes after treatment. Age matching of healthy control donors to MDS patients was not performed, and the MDS versus healthy comparison could have been impacted by this lack of age matching. Only about a dozen patients were analyzed, so the cohort was small. No significant change in richness, rarefaction diversity or clonality was detected after hypomethylating agent treatment, either across all patients or within response groups.

The origin of this receptor is a human donor with myelodysplastic syndrome. The receptor chain draws on TRBV7-8 and TRBJ2-5; 7 central nucleotides agree with TRBD1. Here the sequenced sample was bone marrow, taken before or after starting hypomethylating agent treatment for myelodysplastic syndrome (not recorded which). The CDR3 region: CASSAARGSETQYF. The nucleotide sequence is given as TGTGCCAGCAGCGCCGCCAGGGGGAGCGAGACCCAGTACTTC.